One sample yielded the 5 T cell receptor beta chains listed below, sequenced in a study of T cell repertoires in cytomegalovirus infection. TCRdb recomputed calls from the reads with MiXCR, one row per CDR3 protein. The sample holds 310,000 or so distinct CDR3 sequences, about 17% seen once. The sequencing sample was made of PBMCs. These receptors were taken from a human donor in good health (CMV status not recorded). Some clones in this sample may be carry-over from other donors' samples.

This clonotype was seen a handful of times. The chain combines TRBV5-1 with TRBJ2-2; TRBD2 aligns across 7 bases. V lost 4 bases to trimming and J lost 7 bases; unmatched junction nucleotides: 10. This CDR3 is built from 15 residues. Per germline, CDR1 SGHRS and CDR2 YFSETQ. The CDR3 protein is CASSPTSLRNGELFF. The CDR3 DNA sequence: TGCGCCAGCAGCCCGACTAGCCTGCGGAACGGGGAGCTGTTTTTT.

Only a few counts were recorded for this clonotype. The genes are TRBV12-3 or TRBV12-4 and TRBJ1-2; weak D call: TRBD1 (6 bases). Trimming pared 5 bases from V and 7 bases from J, leaving 11 bases between. The CDR3 covers 12 residues. The CDR3 nucleotides are TGTGCCAGCAGTCCGGGGGCAGGTGGCTACACCTTC. This gives the protein CASSPGAGGYTF.

This clonotype has ten or more counts. This chain joins TRBV7-9 and TRBJ1-2; the D is unclear. V was trimmed by 8 bases and J by 3 bases, leaving 16 bases between them. The CDR3 is 14 amino acids. Germline-derived CDR1 and CDR2 are SEHNR and FQNEAQ (reference sequence). CDR3 bases: TGTGCCAGCTCTTCTCCGGACCAGGACTATGGCTACACCTTC. Amino acid sequence: CASSSPDQDYGYTF.

The chain has TRBV7-9 and TRBJ1-2; maybe TRBD1 (6 bases). V dropped 5 bases and J dropped 0 bases, with 16 bases sitting between them. The germline CDR1 and CDR2 sequences are SEHNR and FQNEAQ (reference sequence). The CDR3 is 16 residues long. The CDR3 region has the DNA TGTGCCAGCAGCCACAGCGTGGACAGCGCTAACTATGGCTACACCTTC. It translates to CASSHSVDSANYGYTF. The complete variable domain, with remaining parts taken from reference TRBV7-9 and TRBJ1-2, reads DTGVSQNPRHKITKRGQNVTFRCDPISEHNRLYWYRQTLGQGPEFLTYFQNEAQLEKSRLLSDRFSAERPKGSFSTLEIQRTEQGDSAMYLCASSHSVDSANYGYTFGSGTRLTVV.

This clonotype was seen ten or more times. The chain is built from TRBV6-2 or TRBV6-3 and TRBJ2-6; D is uncertain. The CDR3 spans 16 residues. Germline V gives CDR1 MNHEY, CDR2 SVGEGT. Trimming shortened V by 6 bases and J by 0 bases, and 12 bases separated the two germline ends. CDR3 DNA sequence: TGTGCCAGCAGCCTACCATGGGGCTCTGGGGCCAACGTCCTGACTTTC. It specifies CASSLPWGSGANVLTF.